The clone carrying this T cell receptor (beta chain) was counted only a few times. The antigen remains undetermined. Germline V lookup: CDR1 SGDLS, CDR2 YYNGEE. This CDR3 has 15 residues. Trimming took 4 bases from V and 4 from J, leaving 15 bases between them. The entry originates in a study of post-analysis software for immune sequencing data. Prepared libraries of TCR beta cDNA carried unique molecular identifiers. TCRdb passed the PCR reads through MiXCR, listing each CDR3 protein once. The table lists roughly 800,000 distinct CDR3 sequences, under 60% of them singletons. Whole-study findings and limits: TRBV5-6, TRBV5-1 and TRBV20-1 belonged to a set of roughly 5 TRBV segments that were more frequent in patients than controls.

The gene calls are TRBV9 and TRBJ2-1; a weak D match, TRBD2 (6 bases). Source material: blood. The sequence derives from a girl between 10 and 17 years old with multiple sclerosis. In nucleotides, the CDR3 is TGTGCCAGCAGCCCGGAGGGACTCGAATACAATGAGCAGTTCTTC. Protein: CASSPEGLEYNEQFF.